Listed here are 4 T cell receptor beta chains from one sample, sequenced in a study of cytotoxic CD8 clonotypes in ibrutinib-treated CLL. Sequenced by immunoSEQ multiplex PCR; TCRdb stores in-frame clones only, minus some. The table has about 22,000 clones, about 81% seen once; the top ten hold about 10%. Sequences were derived from PBMCs, sampled before ibrutinib treatment. These receptors were obtained from a human donor with chronic lymphocytic leukemia.

The chain employs TRBV9 and TRBJ2-4; D remains ambiguous. The CDR3 runs 14 residues. Germline CDR1 and CDR2: SGDLS and YYNGEE. V lost 0 bases and J 3 bases, leaving 7 bases between the germline ends. The CDR3 region is CASSVALDKNIQYF. Written as DNA, the CDR3 is TGTGCCAGCAGCGTAGCTCTGGACAAAAACATTCAGTACTTC. Full variable domain (remainder filled in from reference TRBV9 and TRBJ2-4): DSGVTQTPKHLITATGQRVTLRCSPRSGDLSVYWYQQSLDQGLQFLIQYYNGEERAKGNILERFSAQQFPDLHSELNLSSLELGDSALYFCASSVALDKNIQYFGAGTRLSVL.

The chain links TRBV30 to TRBJ1-4; unclear D gene. The CDR3 is 13 amino acids. Deletions cut 7 bases from V and 3 bases from J, with 12 bases between. Germline V gene data show CDR1 as GTSNPN and CDR2 as SVGIG (reference sequence). The chain's CDR3 is CASVTRPNEKLFF. CDR3 DNA sequence: TGTGCCTCCGTAACAAGACCTAATGAAAAACTGTTTTTT.

The gene calls are TRBV7-8 and TRBJ2-7; D unresolved. The CDR3 has 15 amino acids. Per germline, CDR1 SGHVS and CDR2 FQNEAQ. V lost 0 bases and J 6 bases, leaving 15 bases between the germline ends. CDR3 loop: CASSLAGSYLGEQYF. The CDR3 nucleotides are TGTGCCAGCAGCTTAGCGGGGTCCTACCTTGGCGAGCAGTACTTC.

This clone was observed a single time. The V gene is TRBV27, the J gene TRBJ2-5, with a weak D call TRBD2 (5 bases). V was cut by 6 bases and J by 0 bases, with 8 bases left in between. This CDR3 comprises 13 residues. The germline CDR1 and CDR2 sequences are MNHEY and SMNVEV (reference sequence). CDR3 amino acids: CASRREYQETQYF. The DNA for the CDR3 is TGTGCCAGCAGAAGGGAGTACCAAGAGACCCAGTACTTC.